This T cell receptor beta chain stems from a study of shared clonotypes between healthy human individuals. General study points: Generation of non-shared clonotypes was less probable than generation of clonotypes shared by all four donors.

Measured with immunoSEQ multiplex PCR; TCRdb has only the in-frame clones, and not every one. The sample shows 550,000 to 850,000 clones, approximately 72% of them seen only once. Germline V CDR1 and CDR2: MDHEN, SYDVKM. This CDR3 spans 16 amino acids. V gave up 1 base and J gave up 2 bases; unmatched junction bases: 5. As to this clone: The antigen is undetermined.

This clonotype was sampled from a woman in her 30s in good health. The rearrangement joins TRBV28 to TRBJ2-7, with 10 bases that match TRBD1. The sample consisted of memory CD4+ T cells sorted from blood. Regarding subset: CD45RA-negative fraction. The CDR3: CASSLLEGTGAYEQYF. The CDR3 nucleotides read TGTGCCAGCAGTTTATTAGAAGGGACAGGGGCCTACGAGCAGTACTTC.